A selection of T cell receptor beta chains follows, all from one sample in a study of blood T cell repertoires in COVID-19. Data came from immunoSEQ multiplex PCR; TCRdb stores just in-frame clones and leaves some out. This table has 300,000 to 400,000 clones, 86% appearing once. Input material: PBMCs or T cells enriched from blood (not recorded which). These receptors all stem from a middle-aged woman with acute COVID-19. Each CDR3 is given with its conserved first and last residue. Fields, in order: D gene, clone size, J gene, V gene, CDR3 DNA, CDR3 protein. D genes are given only for firm matches. The size of a clone is reported for some rows only, either as once, few or many, or as a class for expanded clones.

>NA|NA|TRBJ2-3|TRBV7-3
TGTGCCAGCAGTCAGGGGGGCCCAGATACGCAGTATTTT
CASSQGGPDTQYF
>TRBD1|NA|TRBJ1-2|TRBV11-2
TGTGCCAGCAGCTCGCTTAGGTACAGGGGGCCCGGCTACACCTTC
CASSSLRYRGPGYTF
>TRBD1|NA|TRBJ1-2|TRBV14
TGTGCCAGCAGCCCAAATTACCGGGACAGGGGTGGCTACACCTTC
CASSPNYRDRGGYTF
>TRBD1|NA|TRBJ1-2|TRBV5-1
TGCGCCAGCAGCTTGTTGGACAGGGGTGAGGGCTACACCTTC
CASSLLDRGEGYTF
>NA|NA|TRBJ1-4|TRBV6-2/TRBV6-3
TGTGCCAGCAGCCTCCTTGGTCCGGGAACTAATGAAAAACTGTTTTTT
CASSLLGPGTNEKLFF
>TRBD1|NA|TRBJ1-1|TRBV6-5
TGTGCCAGCAACCGGGGACAGGTAAACACTGAAGCTTTCTTT
CASNRGQVNTEAFF
>NA|NA|TRBJ2-2|TRBV19
TGTGCCAGTAGTATAGATCAAGACAGGGAGCTGTTTTTT
CASSIDQDRELFF
>TRBD1|NA|TRBJ2-2|TRBV28
TGTGCGACAGGGGTTAACACCGGGGAGCTGTTTTTT
CATGVNTGELFF
>NA|NA|TRBJ2-5|TRBV21-1
TGTGCCAGCAGCAAAGCTGGGGGGATGGGAGGAGAGACCCAGTACTTC
CASSKAGGMGGETQYF
>NA|NA|TRBJ1-2|TRBV18
TGTGCCAGCTCACCAGCCGGTGGAGCTAACTATGGCTACACCTTC
CASSPAGGANYGYTF
>NA|once|TRBJ1-6|TRBV7-9
TGTGCCAGCAGCTCCCCGGGACACGGAGGCCAATCACCCCTCCACTTT
CASSSPGHGGQSPLHF
>NA|NA|TRBJ1-5|TRBV5-4
TGTGCCAGCAGCTTGGATGGAGCCTCGGGGAATCAGCCCCAGCATTTT
CASSLDGASGNQPQHF
>TRBD2|NA|TRBJ2-3|TRBV10-1
TGCGCCAGCAGTGCCCCTCCTCCGGGCACTAGCGAACTCACAGATACGCAGTATTTT
CASSAPPPGTSELTDTQYF
>NA|NA|TRBJ2-5|TRBV25-1
TGTGCCAGCAGTGAATTCAGCAGGCAAGAGGGAGAGACCCAGTACTTC
CASSEFSRQEGETQYF
>NA|NA|TRBJ2-3|TRBV5-1
TGCGCCAGCAGCTTGATGGGGACTAGCACAGATACGCAGTATTTT
CASSLMGTSTDTQYF
>NA|once|TRBJ1-4|TRBV6-5
TGTGCCAGCAGTTACCCGGGGGATGGAGAAAAACTGTTTTTT
CASSYPGDGEKLFF